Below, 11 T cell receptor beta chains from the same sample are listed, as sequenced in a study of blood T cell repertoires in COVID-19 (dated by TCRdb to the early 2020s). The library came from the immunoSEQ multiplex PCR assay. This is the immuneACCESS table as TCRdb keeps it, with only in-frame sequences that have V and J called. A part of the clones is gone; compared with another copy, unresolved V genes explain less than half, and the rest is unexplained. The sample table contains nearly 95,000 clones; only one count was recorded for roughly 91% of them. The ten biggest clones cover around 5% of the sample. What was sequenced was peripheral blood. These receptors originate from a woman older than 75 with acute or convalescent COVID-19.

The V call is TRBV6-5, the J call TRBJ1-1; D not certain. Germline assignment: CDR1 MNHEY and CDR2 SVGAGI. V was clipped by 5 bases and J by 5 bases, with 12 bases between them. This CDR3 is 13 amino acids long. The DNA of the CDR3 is TGTGCCAGCAGTAGGGAGTTGGGGACTGAAGCTTTCTTT. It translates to CASSRELGTEAFF.

CDR3 coding DNA: TGTGCCAGGAGAGGGACTAGCGGGGATTTTTCTACGAAGCAGTACTTC. It encodes CARRGTSGDFSTKQYF. The J gene is TRBJ2-7, the V gene TRBV19; the match to TRBD2 covers 13 bases. V lost 9 bases and J lost 8; bases outside the gene matches: 16. This CDR3 contains 16 residues. The germline CDR1 and CDR2 sequences are LNHDA and SQIVND (reference sequence).

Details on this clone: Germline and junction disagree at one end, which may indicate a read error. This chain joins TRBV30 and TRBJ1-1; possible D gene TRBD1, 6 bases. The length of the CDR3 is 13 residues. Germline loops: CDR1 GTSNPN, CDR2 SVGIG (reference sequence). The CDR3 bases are TGTGCCGGGAGGGGGGGAATGAACACTGAAGCTTTCTTT. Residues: CAGRGGMNTEAFF. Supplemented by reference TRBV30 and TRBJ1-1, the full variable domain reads SQTIHQWPATLVQPVGSPLSLECTVEGTSNPNLYWYRQAAGRGLQLLFYSVGIGQISSEVPQNLSASRPQDRQFILSSKKLLLSDSGFYLCAGRGGMNTEAFFGQGTRLTVV.

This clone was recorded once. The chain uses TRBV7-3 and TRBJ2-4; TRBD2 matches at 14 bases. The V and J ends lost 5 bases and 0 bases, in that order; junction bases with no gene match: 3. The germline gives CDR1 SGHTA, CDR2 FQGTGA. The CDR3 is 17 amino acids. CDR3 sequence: CASSPGLAGAAKNIQYF. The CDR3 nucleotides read TGTGCCAGCAGCCCGGGACTAGCGGGGGCAGCCAAAAACATTCAGTACTTC. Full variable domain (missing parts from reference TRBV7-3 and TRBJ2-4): GAGVSQTPSNKVTEKGKYVELRCDPISGHTALYWYRQSLGQGPEFLIYFQGTGAADDSGLPNDRFFAVRPEGSVSTLKIQRTERGDSAVYLCASSPGLAGAAKNIQYFGAGTRLSVL.

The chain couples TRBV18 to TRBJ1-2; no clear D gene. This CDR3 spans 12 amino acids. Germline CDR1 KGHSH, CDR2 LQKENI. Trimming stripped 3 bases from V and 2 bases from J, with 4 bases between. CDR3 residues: CASSPQNYGYTF. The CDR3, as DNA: TGTGCCAGCTCACCCCAAAACTATGGCTACACCTTC.

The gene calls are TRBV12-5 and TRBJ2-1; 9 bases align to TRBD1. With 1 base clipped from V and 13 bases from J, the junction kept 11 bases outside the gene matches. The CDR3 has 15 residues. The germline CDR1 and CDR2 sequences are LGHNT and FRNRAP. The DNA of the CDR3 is TGTGCTAGTGGTTTGGCCACAAACTGGGGACAGGGTCAGTTCTTC. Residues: CASGLATNWGQGQFF. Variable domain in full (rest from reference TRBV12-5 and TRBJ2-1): DARVTQTPRHKVTEMGQEVTMRCQPILGHNTVFWYRQTMMQGLELLAYFRNRAPLDDSGMPKDRFSAEMPDATLATLKIQPSEPRDSAVYFCASGLATNWGQGQFFGPGTRLTVL.

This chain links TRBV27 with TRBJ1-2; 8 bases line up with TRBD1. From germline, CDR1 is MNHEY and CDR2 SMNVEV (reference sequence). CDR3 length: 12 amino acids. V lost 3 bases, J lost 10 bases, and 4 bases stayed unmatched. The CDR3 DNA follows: TGTGCCAGCAGTTTCGGACAGGGTCCCTACACCTTC. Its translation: CASSFGQGPYTF.

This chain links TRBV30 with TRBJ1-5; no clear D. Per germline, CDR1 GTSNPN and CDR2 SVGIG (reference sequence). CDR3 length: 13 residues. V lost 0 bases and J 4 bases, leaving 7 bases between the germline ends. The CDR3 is CAWSVQQNQPQHF. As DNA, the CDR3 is TGTGCCTGGAGTGTACAGCAAAATCAGCCCCAGCATTTT. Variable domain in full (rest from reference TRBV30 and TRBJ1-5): SQTIHQWPATLVQPVGSPLSLECTVEGTSNPNLYWYRQAAGRGLQLLFYSVGIGQISSEVPQNLSASRPQDRQFILSSKKLLLSDSGFYLCAWSVQQNQPQHFGDGTRLSIL.

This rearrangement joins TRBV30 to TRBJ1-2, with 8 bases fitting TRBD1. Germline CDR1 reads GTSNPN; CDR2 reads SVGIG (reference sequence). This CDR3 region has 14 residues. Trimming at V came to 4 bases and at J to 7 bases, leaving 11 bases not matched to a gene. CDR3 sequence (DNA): TGTGCCTGGACCCTCGGGCAGGGGGCCGGTGGCTACACCTTC. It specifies CAWTLGQGAGGYTF.

The CDR3 spells CASSLDQPRETQYF. The CDR3 nucleotides are TGCGCCAGCAGCTTGGACCAACCCCGGGAGACCCAGTACTTC. This chain connects TRBV5-1 to TRBJ2-5; D not resolved. V shed 0 bases and J shed 5 bases, with 11 bases lying between them. The CDR3 is 14 amino acids. Germline CDR1 is SGHRS and CDR2 is YFSETQ.

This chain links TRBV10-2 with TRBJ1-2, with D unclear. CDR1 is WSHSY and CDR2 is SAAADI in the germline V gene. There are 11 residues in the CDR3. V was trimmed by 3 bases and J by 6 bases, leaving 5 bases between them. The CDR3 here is CASSDRDGYTF. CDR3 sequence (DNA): TGCGCCAGCAGTGATCGGGATGGCTACACCTTC.